This T cell receptor (beta chain) originates from a study of patients and donors after allogeneic stem cell transplantation. This clonotype has only one observation. TCRdb itself ran the RT-PCR reads through MiXCR, one entry per CDR3 protein. Of around 200,000 distinct CDR3 sequences listed, about 37% are singletons. V shed 6 bases and J 7 bases; nucleotides not matched to a gene: 12. In germline, CDR1 is MNHNS, CDR2 SASEGT. The CDR3 has 15 residues. Sequenced sample: blood, either unsorted or a sorted T cell fraction (not recorded which). The clonotype was recovered from a human donor who was either an allogeneic HSCT recipient or a stem cell or donor lymphocyte infusion donor (not recorded which). It is not recorded whose cells these are; they may come from a transplant donor. The rearrangement joins TRBV6-1 to TRBJ1-1; 9 positions match TRBD1. DNA for the CDR3: TGTGCCAGCAGCCTTGGGGACAGGGTATTCCGTGAAGCTTTCTTT. Protein: CASSLGDRVFREAFF.